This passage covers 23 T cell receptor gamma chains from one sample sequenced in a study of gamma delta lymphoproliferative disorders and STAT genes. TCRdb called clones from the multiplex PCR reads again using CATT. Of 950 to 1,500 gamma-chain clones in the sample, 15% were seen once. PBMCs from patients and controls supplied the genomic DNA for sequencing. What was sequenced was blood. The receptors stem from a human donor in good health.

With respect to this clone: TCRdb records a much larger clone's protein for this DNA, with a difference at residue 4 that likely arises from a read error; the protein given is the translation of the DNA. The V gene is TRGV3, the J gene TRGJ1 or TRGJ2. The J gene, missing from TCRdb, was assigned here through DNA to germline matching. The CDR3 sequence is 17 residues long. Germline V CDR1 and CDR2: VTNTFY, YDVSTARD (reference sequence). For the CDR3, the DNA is TGTGCCACCGGGGACAGGCAAATGGGGGAACCTTATTATAAGAAACTCTTT. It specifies CATGDRQMGEPYYKKLF.

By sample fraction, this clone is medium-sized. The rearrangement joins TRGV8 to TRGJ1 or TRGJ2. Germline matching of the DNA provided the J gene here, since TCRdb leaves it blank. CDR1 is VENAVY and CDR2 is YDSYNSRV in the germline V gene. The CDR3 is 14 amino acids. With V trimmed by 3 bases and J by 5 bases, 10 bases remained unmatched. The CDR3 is CATWDPLNDYKKLF. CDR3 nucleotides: TGTGCCACCTGGGATCCTCTTAATGATTATAAGAAACTCTTT.

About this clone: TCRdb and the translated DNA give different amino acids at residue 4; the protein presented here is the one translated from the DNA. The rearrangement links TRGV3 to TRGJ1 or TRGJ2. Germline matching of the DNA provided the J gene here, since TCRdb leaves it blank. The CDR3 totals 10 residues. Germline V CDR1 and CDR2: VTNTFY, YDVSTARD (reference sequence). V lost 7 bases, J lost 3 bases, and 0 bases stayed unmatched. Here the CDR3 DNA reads TGTGCCACCTGTTATTATAAGAAACTCTTT. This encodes CATCYYKKLF.

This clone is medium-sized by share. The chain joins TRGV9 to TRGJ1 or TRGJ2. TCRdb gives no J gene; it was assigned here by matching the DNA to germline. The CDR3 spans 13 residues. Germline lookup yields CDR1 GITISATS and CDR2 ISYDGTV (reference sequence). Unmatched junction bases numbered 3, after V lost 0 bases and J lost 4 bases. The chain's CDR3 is CALWEVIYYKKLF. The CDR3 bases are TGTGCCTTGTGGGAGGTGATATATTATAAGAAACTCTTT.

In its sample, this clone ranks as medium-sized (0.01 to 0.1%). CDR3 sequence reads: CATWDRSDYKKLF. The DNA for the CDR3 is TGTGCCACCTGGGATAGGTCTGATTATAAGAAACTCTTT. The chain uses TRGV8 and TRGJ1 or TRGJ2. TCRdb lists no J gene, so it was determined here by aligning the DNA to germline. V shed 0 bases, J shed 5 bases, and the junction held 4 bases outside the gene matches. The CDR3 runs to 13 residues. Germline-derived CDR1 and CDR2 are VENAVY and YDSYNSRV.

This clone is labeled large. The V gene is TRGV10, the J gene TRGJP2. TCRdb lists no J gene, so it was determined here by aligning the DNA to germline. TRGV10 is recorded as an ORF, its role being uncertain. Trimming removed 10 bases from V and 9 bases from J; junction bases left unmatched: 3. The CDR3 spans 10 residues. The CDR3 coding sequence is TGTGCTGCGTCGTATTGGATCAAGACGTTT. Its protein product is CAASYWIKTF.

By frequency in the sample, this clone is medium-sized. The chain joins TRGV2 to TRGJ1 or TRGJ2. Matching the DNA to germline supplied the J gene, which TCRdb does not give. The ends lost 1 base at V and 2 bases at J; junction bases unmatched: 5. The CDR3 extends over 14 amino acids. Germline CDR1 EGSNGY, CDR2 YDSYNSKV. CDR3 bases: TGTGCCACCTGGGACGGACCCGATTATTATAAGAAACTCTTT. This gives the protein CATWDGPDYYKKLF.

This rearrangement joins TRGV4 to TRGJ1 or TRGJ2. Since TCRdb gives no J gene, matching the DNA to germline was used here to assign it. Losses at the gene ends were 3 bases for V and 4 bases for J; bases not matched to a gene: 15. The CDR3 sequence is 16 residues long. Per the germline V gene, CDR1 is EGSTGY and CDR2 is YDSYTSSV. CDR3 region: CATWDHPLFGYYKKLF. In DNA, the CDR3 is TGTGCCACCTGGGATCACCCCTTGTTTGGATATTATAAGAAACTCTTT.

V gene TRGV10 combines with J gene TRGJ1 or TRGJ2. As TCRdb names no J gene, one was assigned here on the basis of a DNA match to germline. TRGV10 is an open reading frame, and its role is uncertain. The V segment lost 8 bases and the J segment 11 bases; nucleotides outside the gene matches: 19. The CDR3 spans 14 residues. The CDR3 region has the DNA TGTGCTGCGTGGGATTATAAAGGGGGGGGGGAGAAACTCTTT. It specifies CAAWDYKGGGEKLF.

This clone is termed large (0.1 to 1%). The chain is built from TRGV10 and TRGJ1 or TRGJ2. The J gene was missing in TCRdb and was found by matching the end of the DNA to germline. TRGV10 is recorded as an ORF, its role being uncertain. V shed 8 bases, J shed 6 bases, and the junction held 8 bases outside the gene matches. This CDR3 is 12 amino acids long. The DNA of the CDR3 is TGTGCTGCGTGGGATTTTGGTTATAAGAAACTCTTT. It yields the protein CAAWDFGYKKLF.

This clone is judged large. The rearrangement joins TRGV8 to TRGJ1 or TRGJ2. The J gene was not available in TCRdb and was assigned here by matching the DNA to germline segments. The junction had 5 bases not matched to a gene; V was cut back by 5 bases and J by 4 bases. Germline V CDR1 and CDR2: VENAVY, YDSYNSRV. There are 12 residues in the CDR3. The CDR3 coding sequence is TGTGCCACCTGGGGATACTATTATAAGAAACTCTTT. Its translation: CATWGYYYKKLF.

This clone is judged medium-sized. Here the CDR3 reads CATWDIRDYYKKLF. The CDR3 DNA sequence: TGTGCCACCTGGGATATAAGGGATTATTATAAGAAACTCTTT. The genes are TRGV8 and TRGJ1 or TRGJ2. TCRdb supplies no J gene; here it was assigned by aligning the nucleotide sequence to germline. Germline CDR1 VENAVY, CDR2 YDSYNSRV. The CDR3 runs 14 residues. V trimming: 2 bases; J trimming: 2 bases; junction bases outside the gene matches: 6.

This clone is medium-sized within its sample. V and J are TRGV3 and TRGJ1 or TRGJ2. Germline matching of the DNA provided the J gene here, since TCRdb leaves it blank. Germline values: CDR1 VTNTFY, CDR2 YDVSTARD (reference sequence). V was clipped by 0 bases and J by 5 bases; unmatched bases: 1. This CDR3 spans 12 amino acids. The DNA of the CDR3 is TGTGCCACCTGGGACAGGCATTATAAGAAACTCTTT. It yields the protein CATWDRHYKKLF.

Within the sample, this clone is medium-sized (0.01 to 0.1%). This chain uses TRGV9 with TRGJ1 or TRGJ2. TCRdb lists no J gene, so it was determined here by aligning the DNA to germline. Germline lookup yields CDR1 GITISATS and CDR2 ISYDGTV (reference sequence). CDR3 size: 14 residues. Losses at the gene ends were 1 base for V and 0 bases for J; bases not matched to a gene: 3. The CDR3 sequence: CALWEVPNYYKKLF. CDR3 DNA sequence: TGTGCCTTGTGGGAGGTTCCGAATTATTATAAGAAACTCTTT.

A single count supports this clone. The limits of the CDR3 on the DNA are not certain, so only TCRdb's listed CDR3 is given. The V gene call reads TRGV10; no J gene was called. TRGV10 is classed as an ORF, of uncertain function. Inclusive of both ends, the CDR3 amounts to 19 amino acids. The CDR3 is CAAWGTLIIRNSLAVEQHF.

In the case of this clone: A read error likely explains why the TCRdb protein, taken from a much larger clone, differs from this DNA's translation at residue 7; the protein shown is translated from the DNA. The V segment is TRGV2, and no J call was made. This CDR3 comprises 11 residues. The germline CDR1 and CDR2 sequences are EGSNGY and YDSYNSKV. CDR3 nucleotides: TGTGCCACCTGGGACGGGAAGGGAAAACTCTTT. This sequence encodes CATWDGKGKLF.

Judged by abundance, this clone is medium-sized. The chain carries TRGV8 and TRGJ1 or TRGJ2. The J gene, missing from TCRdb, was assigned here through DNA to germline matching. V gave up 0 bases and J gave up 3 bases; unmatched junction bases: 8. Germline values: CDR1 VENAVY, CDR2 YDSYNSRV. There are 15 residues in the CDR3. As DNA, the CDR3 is TGTGCCACCTGGGATAGGGCCTCTTTTTATTATAAGAAACTCTTT. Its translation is CATWDRASFYYKKLF.

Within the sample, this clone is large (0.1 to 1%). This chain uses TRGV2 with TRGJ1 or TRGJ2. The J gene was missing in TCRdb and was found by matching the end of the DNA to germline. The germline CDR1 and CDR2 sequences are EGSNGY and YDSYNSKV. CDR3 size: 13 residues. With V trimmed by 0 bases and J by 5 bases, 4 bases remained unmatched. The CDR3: CATWDGLNYKKLF. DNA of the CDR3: TGTGCCACCTGGGACGGGCTGAATTATAAGAAACTCTTT.

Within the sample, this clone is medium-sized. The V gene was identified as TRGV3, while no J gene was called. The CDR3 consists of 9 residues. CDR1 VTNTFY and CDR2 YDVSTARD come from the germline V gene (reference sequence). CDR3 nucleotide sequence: TGTGCCACCTGGGACAGGGAACTCTTT. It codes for CATWDRELF.

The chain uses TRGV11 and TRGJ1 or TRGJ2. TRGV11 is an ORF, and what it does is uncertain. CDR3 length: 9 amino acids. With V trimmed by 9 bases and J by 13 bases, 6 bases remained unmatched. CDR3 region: CACWDFKLF. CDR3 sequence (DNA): TGTGCCTGCTGGGACTTTAAACTCTTT.

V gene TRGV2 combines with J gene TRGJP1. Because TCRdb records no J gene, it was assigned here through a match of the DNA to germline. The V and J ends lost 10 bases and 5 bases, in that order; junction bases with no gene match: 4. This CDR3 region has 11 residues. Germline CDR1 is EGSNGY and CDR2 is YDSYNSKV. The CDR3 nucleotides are TGTGCCACGGGGACTGGTTGGTTCAAGATATTT. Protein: CATGTGWFKIF.

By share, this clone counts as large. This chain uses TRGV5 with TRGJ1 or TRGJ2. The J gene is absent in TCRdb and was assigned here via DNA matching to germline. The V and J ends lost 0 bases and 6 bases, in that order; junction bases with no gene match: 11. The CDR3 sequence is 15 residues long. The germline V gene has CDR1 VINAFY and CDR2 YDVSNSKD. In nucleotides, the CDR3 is TGTGCCACCTGGGACAGGTGGCGGGCTGGTTATAAGAAACTCTTT. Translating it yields CATWDRWRAGYKKLF.

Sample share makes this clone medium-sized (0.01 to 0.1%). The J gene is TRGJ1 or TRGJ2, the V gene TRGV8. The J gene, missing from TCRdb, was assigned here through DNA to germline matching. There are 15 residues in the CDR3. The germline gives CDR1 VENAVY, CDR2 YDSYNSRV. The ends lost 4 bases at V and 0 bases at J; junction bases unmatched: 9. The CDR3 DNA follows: TGTGCCACCTGGGACAAACTTTCGAATTATTATAAGAAACTCTTT. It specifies CATWDKLSNYYKKLF.